Following are 32 T cell receptor beta chains from one sample sequenced in a study of PD-1 blockade in classical Hodgkin lymphoma. TCRdb's table, derived via immunoSEQ multiplex PCR, lists solely in-frame clones and lacks some. Counted here are 27,000 or so clones, about three quarters occurring once; the ten biggest clones make up less than 3%. Each of the patients experienced relapse following autologous stem cell transplantation, and their brentuximab vedotin exposure differed. CD4+ T cells were purified from thawed PBMCs by negative selection. The sample was CD4+ T cells from blood, taken at baseline. Receptor source: a human donor with classical Hodgkin lymphoma.

V and J are TRBV19 and TRBJ2-5; 8 nucleotides line up with TRBD2. CDR1 LNHDA and CDR2 SQIVND come from the germline V gene (reference sequence). The CDR3 loop spans 16 amino acids. The V segment lost 4 bases and the J segment 1 base; nucleotides outside the gene matches: 8. DNA for the CDR3: TGTGCCAGTAGTAGTGGGCGCGGGGGGTTCCAAGAGACCCAGTACTTC. Protein: CASSSGRGGFQETQYF.

This clone has more than one count but fewer than ten. This rearrangement joins TRBV7-2 to TRBJ2-7; 8 bases line up with TRBD1. The V gene's germline CDR1 is SGHTA and CDR2 FQGNSA. J lost 1 base, V lost 0 bases, and 8 bases had no gene match. The CDR3 is 17 residues long. The CDR3 spells CASSLAQGRGPSYEQYF. The CDR3, as DNA: TGTGCCAGCAGCTTAGCGCAGGGCAGGGGGCCTTCCTACGAGCAGTACTTC.

The rearrangement links TRBV5-1 to TRBJ2-2; TRBD2 aligns across 12 bases. The CDR3 sequence is 17 residues long. Per germline, CDR1 SGHRS and CDR2 YFSETQ. The V gene end was trimmed by 3 bases and the J gene end by 4 bases; junction bases not matched to a gene: 7. CDR3 protein: CASSSLAGGLGTGELFF. As DNA, the CDR3 is TGCGCCAGCAGCTCCCTAGCGGGGGGGCTGGGCACCGGGGAGCTGTTTTTT.

This clone appeared a single time. The chain couples TRBV27 to TRBJ2-5; the match to TRBD2 covers 7 bases. V shed 2 bases and J 4 bases; nucleotides not matched to a gene: 10. The length of the CDR3 is 16 residues. CDR1 and CDR2 (germline): MNHEY, SMNVEV (reference sequence). The CDR3 region is CASSLTFGGGAETQYF. CDR3 DNA sequence: TGTGCCAGCAGTTTAACATTTGGGGGGGGAGCAGAGACCCAGTACTTC.

The chain has TRBV28 and TRBJ1-4; 8 bases match TRBD1. This CDR3 comprises 13 residues. The germline CDR1 and CDR2 sequences are MDHEN and SYDVKM. V gave up 10 bases and J gave up 2 bases; unmatched junction bases: 3. Here the CDR3 DNA reads TGTGCCACCGACAGGGGTACTAATGAAAAACTGTTTTTT. This translates into CATDRGTNEKLFF.

CDR3 sequence reads: CAWSVGWGQETQYF. DNA for the CDR3: TGTGCCTGGAGTGTAGGCTGGGGACAAGAGACCCAGTACTTC. The chain links TRBV30 to TRBJ2-5; D remains ambiguous. Germline V lookup: CDR1 GTSNPN, CDR2 SVGIG (reference sequence). CDR3 length: 14 residues. V dropped 0 bases and J dropped 2 bases, with 10 bases sitting between them.

This clone was counted a single time. The rearrangement links TRBV19 to TRBJ1-1, with a possible D match to TRBD1 (5 bases). CDR1 is LNHDA, CDR2 SQIVND, per germline (reference sequence). CDR3 length: 13 amino acids. Trimming cost V 3 bases and J 4 bases, with 9 bases left between them. The CDR3 region has the DNA TGTGCCAGTAGTATTCGGGGGGGCACTGAAGCTTTCTTT. It specifies CASSIRGGTEAFF. Together with reference TRBV19 and TRBJ1-1, the CDR3 gives the full variable domain: DGGITQSPKYLFRKEGQNVTLSCEQNLNHDAMYWYRQDPGQGLRLIYYSQIVNDFQKGDIAEGYSVSREKKESFPLTVTSAQKNPTAFYLCASSIRGGTEAFFGQGTRLTVV.

The chain combines TRBV7-2 with TRBJ1-2; D gene uncertain. The CDR3 has 19 residues. V gave up 5 bases and J gave up 0 bases, with 25 bases separating them. The germline V gene encodes CDR1 SGHTA and CDR2 FQGNSA. The CDR3 coding sequence is TGTGCCAGCAGCCCTATTTTTCCACGAAAAGGGAGTACTAACTATGGCTACACCTTC. Residues: CASSPIFPRKGSTNYGYTF.

The V gene is TRBV5-1, the J gene TRBJ2-7; tentatively, D is TRBD1 (6 bases). Germline-derived CDR1 and CDR2 are SGHRS and YFSETQ. This CDR3 region has 15 residues. The V end lost 0 bases, the J end lost 3 bases, and 13 bases lay between the germline ends. This chain's CDR3 is CASSLAGDPIYEQYF. CDR3 DNA sequence: TGCGCCAGCAGCTTGGCAGGGGACCCTATCTACGAGCAGTACTTC.

This chain links TRBV6-5 with TRBJ1-5; D possibly corresponds to TRBD1 (5 bases). The V end lost 6 bases, the J end lost 1 base, and 10 bases lay between the germline ends. Germline assignment: CDR1 MNHEY and CDR2 SVGAGI. The CDR3 is 14 residues long. The CDR3 region has the DNA TGTGCCAGCAGCAGGCGGGGCAGCAATCAGCCCCAGCATTTT. Translated: CASSRRGSNQPQHF.

The J gene is TRBJ2-1, the V gene TRBV11-2; 8 bases are shared with TRBD2. The CDR3 runs to 16 residues. Germline values: CDR1 SGHAT, CDR2 FQNNGV. J gave up 11 bases and V 1 base, and 13 bases lay outside the gene matches. This chain's CDR3 is CASSLGASGRGGKQFF. CDR3 bases: TGTGCCAGCAGCTTAGGTGCTAGCGGGCGGGGTGGAAAGCAGTTCTTC.

The CDR3 DNA follows: TGTGCCAGCAGCTTTAGGACAGGGCAGTTCTTC. It encodes CASSFRTGQFF. V gene TRBV28 combines with J gene TRBJ2-1; TRBD1 matches at 7 bases. The V and J ends lost 6 bases and 12 bases, in that order; junction bases with no gene match: 5. CDR1 is MDHEN and CDR2 is SYDVKM in the germline V gene. CDR3 length equals 11 residues.

This clone was observed a single time. The chain links TRBV7-6 to TRBJ2-5, with 11 bases lining up with TRBD1. Losses at the gene ends were 1 base for V and 5 bases for J; bases not matched to a gene: 6. The CDR3 runs to 16 residues. Germline V lookup: CDR1 SGHVS, CDR2 FNYEAQ. The CDR3 bases are TGTGCCAGCAGCTTAGTCGGGGGACAGGGGGGCGAGACCCAGTACTTC. Its translation: CASSLVGGQGGETQYF.

The gene calls are TRBV28 and TRBJ1-2; D gene unclear. The CDR3 sequence is 13 residues long. V shed 5 bases and J shed 2 bases, with 9 bases lying between them. CDR1 and CDR2 from the germline V gene are MDHEN and SYDVKM. The CDR3 bases are TGTGCCAGCAGTCGTTTTCAGAACTATGGCTACACCTTC. Protein sequence: CASSRFQNYGYTF.

The V gene is TRBV28, the J gene TRBJ2-7; TRBD1 matches at 9 bases. The CDR3 totals 15 residues. The V segment lost 6 bases and the J segment 5 bases; nucleotides outside the gene matches: 11. Germline V gives CDR1 MDHEN, CDR2 SYDVKM. The CDR3 nucleotides read TGTGCCAGCAGCCAACCGGGACAGGGCCGAAACGAGCAGTACTTC. This translates into CASSQPGQGRNEQYF.

The chain joins TRBV15 to TRBJ1-1; unclear D gene. With 0 bases removed from V and 4 bases from J, the gap between germline ends came to 12 bases. CDR1 is LNHNV and CDR2 is YYDKDF in the germline V gene (reference sequence). The CDR3 is 15 amino acids. The CDR3 is CATSREGRLGTEAFF. The CDR3 nucleotides are TGTGCCACCAGCAGAGAGGGCAGGTTAGGCACTGAAGCTTTCTTT.

This clone has just a few counts. The rearrangement joins TRBV5-6 to TRBJ2-3; either TRBD1 or TRBD2 may fit D (5 bases each). Per the germline V gene, CDR1 is SGHDT and CDR2 is YYEEEE. Trimming stripped 4 bases from V and 4 bases from J, with 13 bases between. This CDR3 has 14 residues. CDR3 residues: CASSGGRAADTQYF. CDR3 DNA: TGTGCCAGCAGCGGAGGCAGGGCAGCAGATACGCAGTATTTT.

Of note for this clone: The junction does not match germline at one end; this may be a read error. This chain connects TRBV4-3 to TRBJ2-1; D gene unclear. Germline V gives CDR1 LGHNA, CDR2 YSLEER. The CDR3 has 15 amino acids. The CDR3 reads CASSEDSNWTDEQFF. The DNA of the CDR3 is TGCGCCAGCAGCGAAGATTCCAACTGGACCGATGAGCAGTTCTTC.

V and J are TRBV19 and TRBJ2-2; TRBD1 agrees at 7 bases. The CDR3 has 14 residues. Germline V CDR1 and CDR2: LNHDA, SQIVND (reference sequence). J lost 7 bases, V lost 7 bases, and 9 bases had no gene match. As DNA, the CDR3 is TGTGCCAGTATAGACAGGGTAATGGGCGGGGAGCTGTTTTTT. It is translated as CASIDRVMGGELFF.

The gene calls are TRBV9 and TRBJ1-1, with a weak D call TRBD1 (6 bases). Trimming removed 2 bases at V and 5 bases at J, with 16 bases between. The V gene's germline CDR1 is SGDLS and CDR2 YYNGEE. The CDR3 length is 15 residues. This chain's CDR3 is CASSVTGWGETEAFF. The CDR3 DNA is TGTGCCAGCAGCGTTACAGGGTGGGGGGAGACTGAAGCTTTCTTT.

This clone is judged large (0.1 to 1%). This chain uses TRBV11-2 with TRBJ1-1; no reliable D call. The V and J ends lost 7 bases and 1 base respectively, with 7 bases between them. The germline V gene has CDR1 SGHAT and CDR2 FQNNGV. This CDR3 spans 12 amino acids. The CDR3 here is CASNRPNTEAFF. The CDR3 coding sequence is TGTGCCAGCAACAGACCGAACACTGAAGCTTTCTTT.

This clone was seen a single time. The chain uses TRBV28 and TRBJ2-5; unclear D gene. V lost 3 bases and J lost 2, with 10 bases in between. Germline V CDR1 and CDR2: MDHEN, SYDVKM. There are 14 residues in the CDR3. CDR3 coding DNA: TGTGCCAGCAGTTTCTTAGAGCATCAAGAGACCCAGTACTTC. Protein product: CASSFLEHQETQYF.

This clone is a singleton in its sample. The rearrangement joins TRBV11-3 to TRBJ2-5, with TRBD2 matching 7 bases. The J call may be mistaken, given a closer DNA end match to TRBJ2-7. The length of the CDR3 is 15 residues. Germline values: CDR1 SGHNT, CDR2 YENEEA. CDR3 region: CASSLGAGFSYEQYF. CDR3 coding DNA: TGTGCCAGCAGCTTGGGAGCGGGGTTCTCCTACGAGCAGTACTTC.

This clone came up once. CDR3 loop: CAITGQGSYEQYF. The CDR3 bases are TGTGCCATCACGGGACAGGGCTCCTACGAGCAGTACTTC. V gene TRBV10-3 combines with J gene TRBJ2-7; 9 positions match TRBD1. From germline, CDR1 is ENHRY and CDR2 SYGVKD. The CDR3 sequence is 13 residues long. Trimming cost V 7 bases and J 0 bases; bases outside gene matches: 1.

The chain combines TRBV4-2 with TRBJ1-5; D gene unclear. The V end was cut by 2 bases, the J end by 3 bases, with 17 bases between. In germline, CDR1 is LGHNA, CDR2 YNFKEQ. The CDR3 contains 17 residues. CDR3: CASSQPGGILDNQPQHF. The CDR3 region has the DNA TGTGCCAGCAGCCAACCGGGAGGGATTCTTGACAATCAGCCCCAGCATTTT.

The chain combines TRBV5-5 with TRBJ2-5; TRBD2 matches at 8 bases. Looked up from germline, CDR1 is SGHKS and CDR2 is YYEKEE (reference sequence). There are 13 residues in the CDR3. With V trimmed by 7 bases and J by 2 bases, 4 bases remained unmatched. Here the CDR3 reads CASRGGGQETQYF. The CDR3 region has the DNA TGTGCCAGCCGCGGCGGGGGGCAAGAGACCCAGTACTTC. The full variable domain, completed using reference TRBV5-5 and TRBJ2-5, is DAGVTQSPTHLIKTRGQQVTLRCSPISGHKSVSWYQQVLGQGPQFIFQYYEKEERGRGNFPDRFSARQFPNYSSELNVNALLLGDSALYLCASRGGGQETQYFGPGTRLLVL.

The CDR3 coding sequence is TGTGCCAGCAGCGTAGCCGCAGGGGAAGGGATCTACGAGCAGTACTTC. This sequence encodes CASSVAAGEGIYEQYF. V usage is TRBV9 and J usage is TRBJ2-7; perhaps TRBD1 as D (6 bases). The V gene lost 0 bases and the J gene lost 3 bases, with 16 bases spanning the gap. Germline V CDR1 and CDR2: SGDLS, YYNGEE. This CDR3 contains 16 residues.

The V and J genes are TRBV6-5 and TRBJ2-1; 9 bases fit TRBD2. The CDR3 runs 12 residues. The J segment lost 15 bases and the V segment lost 3 bases, leaving 6 bases of the junction unmatched. Per germline, CDR1 MNHEY and CDR2 SVGAGI. The CDR3 nucleotides are TGTGCCAGCAGTTATAGCGGGGGTTTCCGGTTCTTC. It codes for CASSYSGGFRFF.

The chain uses TRBV20-1 and TRBJ2-3; D remains unclear. V was clipped by 3 bases and J by 6 bases, with 7 bases between them. The CDR3 runs 11 residues. Germline CDR1 reads DFQATT; CDR2 reads SNEGSKA (reference sequence). CDR3 coding DNA: TGCAGTGCTAGTAGGGTCGATACGCAGTATTTT. It yields the protein CSASRVDTQYF.

The V gene is TRBV2, the J gene TRBJ1-4; TRBD1 matches 7 bases. Trimming at V came to 11 bases and at J to 8 bases, leaving 8 bases not matched to a gene. The CDR3 covers 12 residues. Per germline, CDR1 SNHLY and CDR2 FYNNEI. CDR3 amino acids: CAGRQGEEKLFF. For the CDR3, the DNA is TGTGCCGGTCGACAGGGAGAAGAAAAACTGTTTTTT.

In this sample, this clone turned up a few times. V usage is TRBV6-1 and J usage is TRBJ1-5; D call uncertain. The germline V and J ends were trimmed by 2 bases and 5 bases, with 7 bases remaining between them. CDR3 length: 13 residues. CDR1 is MNHNS, CDR2 SASEGT, per germline. CDR3 sequence reads: CASSEFRDQPQHF. DNA for the CDR3: TGTGCCAGCAGTGAATTTCGGGATCAGCCCCAGCATTTT.

The chain recombines TRBV11-2 with TRBJ1-2; TRBD1 agrees at 7 bases. CDR1 is SGHAT and CDR2 is FQNNGV in the germline V gene. V shed 2 bases and J 8 bases; nucleotides not matched to a gene: 8. The CDR3 runs 14 residues. CDR3 region: CASSLISTGPGYTF. As DNA, the CDR3 is TGTGCCAGCAGCTTAATTTCGACAGGGCCGGGCTACACCTTC. Using reference TRBV11-2 and TRBJ1-2 for the parts outside the CDR3, the full variable domain is EAGVAQSPRYKIIEKRQSVAFWCNPISGHATLYWYQQILGQGPKLLIQFQNNGVVDDSQLPKDRFSAERLKGVDSTLKIQPAKLEDSAVYLCASSLISTGPGYTFGSGTRLTVV.